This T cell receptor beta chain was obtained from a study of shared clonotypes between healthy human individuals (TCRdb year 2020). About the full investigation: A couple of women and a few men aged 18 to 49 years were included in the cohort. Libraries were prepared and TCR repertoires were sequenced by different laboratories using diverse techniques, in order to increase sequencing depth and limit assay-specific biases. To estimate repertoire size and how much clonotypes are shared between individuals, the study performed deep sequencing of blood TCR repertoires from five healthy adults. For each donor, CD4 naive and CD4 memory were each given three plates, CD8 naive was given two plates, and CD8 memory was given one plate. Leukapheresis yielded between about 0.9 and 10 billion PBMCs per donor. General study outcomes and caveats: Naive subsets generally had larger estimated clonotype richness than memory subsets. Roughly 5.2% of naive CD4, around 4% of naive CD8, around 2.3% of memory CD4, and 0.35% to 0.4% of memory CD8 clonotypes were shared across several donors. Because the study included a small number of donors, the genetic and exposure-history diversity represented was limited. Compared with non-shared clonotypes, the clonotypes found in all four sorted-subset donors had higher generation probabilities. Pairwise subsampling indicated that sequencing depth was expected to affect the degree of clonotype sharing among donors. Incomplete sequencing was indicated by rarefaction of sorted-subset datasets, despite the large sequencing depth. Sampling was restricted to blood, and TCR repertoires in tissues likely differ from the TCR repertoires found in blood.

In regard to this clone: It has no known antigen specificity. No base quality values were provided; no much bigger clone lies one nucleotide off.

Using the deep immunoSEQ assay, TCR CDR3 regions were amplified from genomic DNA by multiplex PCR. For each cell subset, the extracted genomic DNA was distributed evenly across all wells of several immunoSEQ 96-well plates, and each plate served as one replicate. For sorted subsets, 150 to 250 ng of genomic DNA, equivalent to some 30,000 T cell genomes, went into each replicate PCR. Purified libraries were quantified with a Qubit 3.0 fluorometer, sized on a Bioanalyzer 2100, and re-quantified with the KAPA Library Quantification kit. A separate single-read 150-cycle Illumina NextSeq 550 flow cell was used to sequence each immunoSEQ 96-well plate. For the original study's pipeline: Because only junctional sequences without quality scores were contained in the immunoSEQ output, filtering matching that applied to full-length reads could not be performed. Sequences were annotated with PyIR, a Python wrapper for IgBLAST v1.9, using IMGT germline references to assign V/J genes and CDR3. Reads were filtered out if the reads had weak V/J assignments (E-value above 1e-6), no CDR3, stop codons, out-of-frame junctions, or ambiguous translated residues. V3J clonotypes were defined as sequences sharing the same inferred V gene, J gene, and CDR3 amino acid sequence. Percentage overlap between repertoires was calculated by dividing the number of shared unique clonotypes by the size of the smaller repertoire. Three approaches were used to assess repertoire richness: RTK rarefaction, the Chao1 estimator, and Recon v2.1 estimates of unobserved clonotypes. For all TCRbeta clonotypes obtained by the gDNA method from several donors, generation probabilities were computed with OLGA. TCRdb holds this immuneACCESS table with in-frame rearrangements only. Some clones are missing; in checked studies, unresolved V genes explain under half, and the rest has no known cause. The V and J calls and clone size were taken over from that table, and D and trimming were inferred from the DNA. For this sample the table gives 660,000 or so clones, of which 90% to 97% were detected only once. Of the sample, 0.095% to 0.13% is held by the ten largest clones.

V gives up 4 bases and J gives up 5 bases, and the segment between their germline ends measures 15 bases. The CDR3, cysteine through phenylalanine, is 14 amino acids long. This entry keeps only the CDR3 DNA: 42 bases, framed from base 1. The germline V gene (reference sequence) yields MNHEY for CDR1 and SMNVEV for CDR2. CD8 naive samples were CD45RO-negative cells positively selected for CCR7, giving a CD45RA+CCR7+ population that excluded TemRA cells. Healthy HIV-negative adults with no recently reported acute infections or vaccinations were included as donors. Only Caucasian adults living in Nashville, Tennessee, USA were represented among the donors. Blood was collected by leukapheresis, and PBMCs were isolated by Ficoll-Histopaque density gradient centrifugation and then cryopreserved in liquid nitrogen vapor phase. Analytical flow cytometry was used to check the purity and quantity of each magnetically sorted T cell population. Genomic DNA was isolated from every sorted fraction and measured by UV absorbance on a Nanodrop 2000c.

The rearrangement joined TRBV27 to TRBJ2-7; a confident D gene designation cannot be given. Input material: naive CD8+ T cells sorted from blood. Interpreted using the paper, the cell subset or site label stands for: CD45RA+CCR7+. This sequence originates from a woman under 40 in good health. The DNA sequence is TGTGCCAGCAGTTCCCCTGTTAGTTTGAACGAGCAGTACTTC. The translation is CASSSPVSLNEQYF.